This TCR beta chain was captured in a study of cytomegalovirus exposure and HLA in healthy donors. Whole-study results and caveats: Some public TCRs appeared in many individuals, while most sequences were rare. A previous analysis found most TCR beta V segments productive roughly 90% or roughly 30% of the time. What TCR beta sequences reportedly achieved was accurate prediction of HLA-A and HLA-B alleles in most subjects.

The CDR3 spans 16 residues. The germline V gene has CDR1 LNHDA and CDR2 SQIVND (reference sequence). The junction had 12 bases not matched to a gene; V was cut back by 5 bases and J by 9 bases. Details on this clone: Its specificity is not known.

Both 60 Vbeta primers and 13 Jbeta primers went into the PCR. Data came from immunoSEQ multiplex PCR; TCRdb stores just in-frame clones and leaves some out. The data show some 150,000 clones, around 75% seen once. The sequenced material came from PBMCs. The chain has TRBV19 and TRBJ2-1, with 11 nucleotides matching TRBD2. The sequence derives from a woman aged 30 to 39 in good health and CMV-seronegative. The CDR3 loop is CASSPRLAGRHGEQFF. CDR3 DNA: TGTGCCAGTAGTCCGCGACTAGCGGGGCGACACGGTGAGCAGTTCTTC.